The count of the clone carrying this T cell receptor beta chain is one. Antigen: not known. This sample stems from a study of cytomegalovirus exposure and HLA in healthy donors. Across the study: Genotyping showed around 80% of fewer than 500 donors falling in the Caucasian-associated ancestry cluster. Points from the study as a whole: Several top significant clusters appeared, in a later analysis, to be linked to common viral pathogens. TCR beta sequences reportedly predicted the HLA-A and HLA-B alleles of most subjects accurately.

The CDR3 totals 13 residues. Germline V gene data show CDR1 as SGHRS and CDR2 as YFSETQ. Trimming shortened V by 4 bases and J by 6 bases, and 12 bases separated the two germline ends. Primers included in the PCR were 60 Vbeta and 13 Jbeta primers. Method: immunoSEQ multiplex PCR; TCRdb's copy keeps in-frame clones and lacks some. The sample includes some 150,000 clones, roughly 73% of them seen just once. This chain connects TRBV5-1 to TRBJ2-3, with a tentative D call TRBD1 (6 bases). This TCR was recovered from a female donor in good health and CMV-seronegative. The sequenced material came from PBMCs. CDR3 protein: CASSATGLDTQYF. The CDR3, as DNA: TGCGCCAGCAGCGCTACAGGGTTGGATACGCAGTATTTT.